This T cell receptor (beta chain) came from a study of blood T cell repertoires in COVID-19. About the study: Whether acute or convalescent, the COVID-19 samples came from the United States, Italy and Spain. T cells, B-cell-depleted T cells, or PBMCs supplied cDNA or gDNA.

The CDR3 sequence is 15 residues long. Trimming cost V 3 bases and J 5 bases; bases outside gene matches: 11. Germline V lookup: CDR1 SGHRS, CDR2 YFSETQ. In the original workflow: Nucleated cell number was recorded as an estimate derived from reference gene primer amplification. Data came from immunoSEQ multiplex PCR; TCRdb stores just in-frame clones and leaves some out. The D gene and trimming were derived from the DNA, and the V and J assignments and clone size from that table. The profile shows under 200,000 clones, about 88% of them singletons. Sequencing was performed on peripheral blood. V usage is TRBV5-1 and J usage is TRBJ2-7; TRBD2 matches 7 bases. The origin of this receptor is a man aged 25 to 40 with active or convalescent COVID-19. CDR3 in amino acids: CASSSGEGLLDEQYF. The CDR3 region has the DNA TGCGCCAGCAGCTCTGGGGAGGGCCTGTTGGACGAGCAGTACTTC.